These T cell receptor beta chains were read from a single sample in a study of beta chain features in type 1 diabetes. Measured with immunoSEQ multiplex PCR; TCRdb has only the in-frame clones, and not every one. Altogether 600,000 or so clones are present, around an eighth being singletons, with the ten largest covering less than 0.04%. The material sequenced was naive CD4+ T cells from blood. These receptors came from a man aged 18 to 30 with type 1 diabetes. Each CDR3 is given with its conserved first and last residue. D genes are given only for firm matches. Only part of the rows carry a size: once, few, many, or a class if the clone is expanded.

TRBV5-4	-	-	TRBJ2-3	CASPSRFSSATTDTQYF	TGTGCCAGCCCTAGCCGCTTCTCTAGCGCTACCACAGATACGCAGTATTTT
TRBV30	-	-	TRBJ1-2	CAWNPDGGYGYTF	TGTGCCTGGAACCCCGACGGGGGCTATGGCTACACCTTC
TRBV20-1	-	-	TRBJ2-7	CSARTYEQYF	TGCAGTGCCCGAACCTACGAGCAGTACTTC
TRBV4-1	TRBD2	few	TRBJ2-1	CASSRGTSGSNEQFF	TGCGCCAGCTCTAGGGGGACTAGCGGGAGCAATGAGCAGTTCTTC
TRBV6-5	-	-	TRBJ2-7	CAGLHMTATYEQYF	TGTGCCGGACTCCATATGACAGCGACCTACGAGCAGTACTTC
TRBV30	-	few	TRBJ1-1	CAWSVLGLAEAFF	TGTGCCTGGAGTGTACTGGGGCTGGCTGAAGCTTTCTTT
TRBV5-1	-	-	TRBJ1-2	CASGPGSTGISYGYTF	TGCGCCAGCGGCCCCGGGTCTACAGGGATTAGCTATGGCTACACCTTC
TRBV30	-	few	TRBJ2-1	CAWEIHNEQFF	TGTGCCTGGGAGATACACAATGAGCAGTTCTTC
TRBV12-5	-	few	TRBJ2-5	CASGPPGTTQETQYF	TGTGCTAGTGGTCCCCCCGGGACGACCCAAGAGACCCAGTACTTC
TRBV7-9	TRBD2	few	TRBJ2-3	CASSPRTSGTTQYF	TGTGCCAGCAGCCCGAGGACTAGCGGGACTACGCAGTATTTT
TRBV5-4	TRBD1	-	TRBJ1-2	CASSSDRGAEGYTF	TGTGCCAGCAGCTCGGACAGGGGCGCTGAGGGCTACACCTTC
TRBV27	TRBD1	-	TRBJ1-2	CASSKDRNYGYTF	TGTGCCAGCAGTAAGGACAGGAACTATGGCTACACCTTC
TRBV30	TRBD1	few	TRBJ1-1	CAWSRQGDGTEAFF	TGTGCCTGGAGTCGGCAGGGGGATGGCACTGAAGCTTTCTTT
TRBV5-1	-	-	TRBJ2-5	CASSLAGSETQYF	TGCGCCAGCAGCTTGGCAGGGTCAGAGACCCAGTACTTC
TRBV30	-	-	TRBJ1-2	CAWSTGNGYTF	TGTGCCTGGAGTACGGGAAATGGCTACACCTTC
TRBV18	-	-	TRBJ2-2	CASSPPRTADTGELFF	TGTGCCAGCTCACCACCGAGGACAGCCGACACCGGGGAGCTGTTTTTT
TRBV28	-	-	TRBJ2-4	CASMDELAKNIQYF	TGTGCCAGCATGGACGAGTTAGCCAAAAACATTCAGTACTTC
TRBV13	-	-	TRBJ1-1	CASSPIVGTEAFF	TGTGCCAGCAGCCCTATAGTGGGGACTGAAGCTTTCTTT
TRBV29-1	TRBD1	-	TRBJ1-1	CSVAGKSNRDRAFDTEAFF	TGCAGCGTTGCGGGAAAGAGTAACCGGGACAGGGCTTTTGACACTGAAGCTTTCTTT
TRBV29-1	TRBD2	few	TRBJ2-2	CSAVVIGQGQRGGAGELFF	TGCAGCGCCGTAGTGATCGGTCAGGGCCAGCGGGGGGGCGCCGGGGAGCTGTTTTTT
TRBV6-5	TRBD1	-	TRBJ1-2	CASINGQGYGYTF	TGTGCCAGCATCAACGGACAGGGCTATGGCTACACCTTC
TRBV6-1	TRBD2	few	TRBJ2-5	CASSEQLGLAGQGETQYF	TGTGCCAGCAGTGAACAGTTAGGACTAGCGGGGCAGGGAGAGACCCAGTACTTC
TRBV10-3	-	few	TRBJ2-3	CAISEGASDTQYF	TGTGCCATCAGTGAAGGGGCGTCGGATACGCAGTATTTT
TRBV7-2	-	-	TRBJ2-5	CASSLGDPLRTQYF	TGTGCCAGCAGCTTAGGTGATCCCCTCAGGACCCAGTACTTC
TRBV5-6	-	-	TRBJ1-2	CASSLDRAGYTF	TGTGCCAGCAGCCTCGATAGGGCTGGCTACACCTTC
TRBV13	-	few	TRBJ2-2	CASSWYGELFF	TGTGCCAGCAGCTGGTACGGGGAGCTGTTTTTT
TRBV29-1	TRBD2	-	TRBJ2-1	CSVGRGARDNEQFF	TGCAGCGTTGGGCGGGGGGCTCGGGACAATGAGCAGTTCTTC
TRBV6-1	-	-	TRBJ1-5	CASSEKGPDSQPQHF	TGTGCCAGCAGTGAGAAGGGGCCGGACAGTCAGCCCCAGCATTTT
TRBV7-2	-	-	TRBJ2-1	CASSAGGSYNEQFF	TGTGCCAGCAGCGCCGGCGGCTCCTACAATGAGCAGTTCTTC
TRBV2	-	-	TRBJ1-1	CASSVGQNTEAFF	TGTGCCAGCAGTGTGGGACAGAACACTGAAGCTTTCTTT
TRBV5-1	-	few	TRBJ2-7	CASSFNGGDTYEQYF	TGCGCCAGCAGCTTTAATGGCGGGGACACCTACGAGCAGTACTTC
TRBV30	-	-	TRBJ2-5	CAWTPGIEETQYF	TGTGCCTGGACCCCGGGAATAGAGGAGACCCAGTACTTC
TRBV7-9	-	few	TRBJ2-3	CASSSAGDTQYF	TGTGCCAGCAGCTCGGCGGGAGATACGCAGTATTTT
TRBV15	-	few	TRBJ2-3	CATSPNIADTQYF	TGTGCCACCAGCCCCAATATTGCCGATACGCAGTATTTT
TRBV10-1	-	few	TRBJ1-1	CASSDPGDTEAFF	TGCGCCAGCAGTGACCCAGGGGACACTGAAGCTTTCTTT
TRBV15	-	-	TRBJ2-1	CATSRAPPRVAPLREQFF	TGTGCCACCAGCAGAGCCCCGCCCAGGGTGGCCCCGTTGAGGGAGCAGTTCTTC
TRBV29-1	-	few	TRBJ1-2	CSVEDLGKEGDGYTF	TGCAGCGTTGAAGATCTGGGAAAAGAGGGAGATGGCTACACCTTC
TRBV4-1	-	few	TRBJ2-7	CASSQEPQRGYEQYF	TGCGCCAGCAGCCAAGAACCTCAAAGGGGATACGAGCAGTACTTC
TRBV30	-	-	TRBJ1-5	CAWSVLLNQPQHF	TGTGCCTGGAGTGTACTGTTGAATCAGCCCCAGCATTTT
TRBV18	-	few	TRBJ2-6	CASSPFPGTHGSSGANVLTF	TGTGCCAGCTCACCATTCCCCGGGACGCACGGAAGCTCTGGGGCCAACGTCCTGACTTTC
TRBV7-8	-	-	TRBJ2-3	CASSLVLAGATDTQYF	TGTGCCAGCAGCTTAGTTCTCGCGGGGGCCACAGATACGCAGTATTTT
TRBV5-1	-	few	TRBJ1-5	CASSPDSNQPQHF	TGCGCCAGCAGCCCAGATAGCAATCAGCCCCAGCATTTT
TRBV11-3	-	-	TRBJ1-1	CASSFRQNTEAFF	TGTGCCAGCAGCTTTAGACAGAACACTGAAGCTTTCTTT
TRBV5-1	-	few	TRBJ2-7	CASSSGQSAYEQYF	TGCGCCAGCAGCTCCGGACAGTCCGCCTACGAGCAGTACTTC
TRBV7-9	TRBD1	few	TRBJ1-1	CASSLDRGTEAFF	TGTGCCAGCAGCTTGGACAGGGGCACTGAAGCTTTCTTT
TRBV2	TRBD2	-	TRBJ2-3	CASSDSGSSSVGTDTQYF	TGTGCCAGCAGTGATAGCGGGAGCTCAAGCGTGGGCACAGATACGCAGTATTTT
TRBV23-1	TRBD1	-	TRBJ2-7	CASGYRGHYEQYF	TGCGCCAGCGGGTACAGGGGACACTACGAGCAGTACTTC
TRBV4-3	TRBD1	-	TRBJ2-7	CASSQEGQTYYEQYF	TGCGCCAGCAGCCAAGAGGGACAGACTTACTACGAGCAGTACTTC
TRBV29-1	-	few	TRBJ2-5	CSVERGGGETQYF	TGCAGCGTTGAAAGAGGGGGTGGGGAGACCCAGTACTTC
TRBV7-9	TRBD1	-	TRBJ1-6	CASSAGTGGNSPLHF	TGTGCCAGCAGCGCCGGGACAGGGGGGAATTCACCCCTCCACTTT
TRBV9	TRBD2	few	TRBJ2-1	CASSVGERGAPLYNEQFF	TGTGCCAGCAGCGTAGGGGAGCGGGGGGCCCCGCTATACAATGAGCAGTTCTTC
TRBV30	-	few	TRBJ2-7	CAWSVQGTYEQYF	TGTGCCTGGAGTGTACAGGGCACCTACGAGCAGTACTTC